The present T cell receptor beta chain was sequenced within a study of Ad26.COV2.S vaccination and SARS-CoV-2 variants. Overall study results and limits: People given the vaccine had a wider spike-specific TCR breadth than placebo recipients did. Assessments of TCR breadth and depth may have underestimated the total T cell responses.

The treatment: around 19 received Ad26.COV2.S at low or high dose, single or two shots; roughly five received placebo; per-sample allocation not given. Sampling happened 63 days after the first vaccine or placebo injection. An adult donor aged 18-55 years was enrolled in Boston. Some clones are missing from TCRdb's copy, which holds only in-frame ones; the method was immunoSEQ multiplex PCR. The table lists some 500,000 clones, roughly nine tenths of them singletons. On this clone itself: Its antigen is undetermined.

Germline trimming cut 3 bases from V and 5 bases from J; bases unmatched to any gene: 9. The germline CDR1 and CDR2 sequences are SNHLY and FYNNEI. The CDR3 loop spans 18 amino acids. Sequenced material: peripheral blood, taken in a trial of Ad26.COV2.S vaccine versus placebo. This rearrangement joins TRBV2 to TRBJ2-5; TRBD2 aligns across 16 bases. This clonotype originated in a person between 18 and 65 years old who received the Ad26.COV2.S COVID-19 vaccine or a placebo. CDR3 nucleotide sequence: TGTGCCAGCAGTGACCCGGGACTAGCGGGGGGGCCTGGGGAGACCCAGTACTTC. This translates into CASSDPGLAGGPGETQYF.